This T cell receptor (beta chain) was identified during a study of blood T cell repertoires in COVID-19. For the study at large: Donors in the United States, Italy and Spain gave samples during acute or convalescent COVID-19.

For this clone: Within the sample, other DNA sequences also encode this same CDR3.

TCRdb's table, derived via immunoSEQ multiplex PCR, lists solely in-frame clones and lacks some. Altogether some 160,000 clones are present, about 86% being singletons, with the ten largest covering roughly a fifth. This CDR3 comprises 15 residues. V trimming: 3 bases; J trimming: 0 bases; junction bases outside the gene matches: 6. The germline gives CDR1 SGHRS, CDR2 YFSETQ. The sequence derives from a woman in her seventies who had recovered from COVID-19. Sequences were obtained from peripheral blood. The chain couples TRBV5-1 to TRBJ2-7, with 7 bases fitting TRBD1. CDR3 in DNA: TGCGCCAGCAGCTCCAGACAGGGTGGCTCCTACGAGCAGTACTTC. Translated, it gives CASSSRQGGSYEQYF. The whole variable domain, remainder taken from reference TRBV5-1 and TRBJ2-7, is KAGVTQTPRYLIKTRGQQVTLSCSPISGHRSVSWYQQTPGQGLQFLFEYFSETQRNKGNFPGRFSGRQFSNSRSEMNVSTLELGDSALYLCASSSRQGGSYEQYFGPGTRLTVT.